There are many counts of the clone carrying this TCR beta chain. What it binds is not known. These data are taken from a study of T cells in Graves' hyperthyroidism and ophthalmopathy. Whole-study findings and limits: Most thyroid-expanded clonotypes above 0.001 were also found in blood. Ophthalmopathy was model-predicted a median about 7.1 months pre-onset.

There were TCR beta CDR3 regions amplified from RNA transcripts. An initial round of RT-PCR targeting the TCR CDR3 relied on the HTBI primer set. TCRdb fed the multiplex PCR reads into MiXCR, producing one record per CDR3 protein. This table has a few hundred thousand distinct CDR3 sequences, roughly 13% appearing once. CDR1 is DFQATT and CDR2 is SNEGSKA in the germline V gene (reference sequence). The V end was cut by 7 bases, the J end by 6 bases, with 15 bases between. This CDR3 has 13 amino acids. This chain links TRBV20-1 with TRBJ1-4; unclear D gene. This TCR was recovered from a woman in her 40s with Graves' ophthalmopathy. Material for sequencing was blood. The CDR3 is CSVPRIFDEKLFF. DNA for the CDR3: TGCAGTGTCCCCCGGATATTCGATGAAAAACTGTTTTTT.